This entry lists 21 T cell receptor beta chains sequenced from one sample in a study of T-cell memory formation after mild COVID-19. TCRdb re-derived calls from the 5' RACE reads in MiXCR, one entry per CDR3 protein. The table includes fewer than 650,000 distinct CDR3 sequences, roughly 22% detected once. Sequencing was performed on PBMCs or a T cell subset sorted from them (not recorded which). The receptors derive from an adult woman who had mild COVID-19 (a few samples of this study predate the infection). Cell type and time point are not known.

The chain has TRBV11-1 and TRBJ2-7; 11 bases are a match to TRBD2. The V and J ends lost 3 bases and 6 bases, in that order; junction bases with no gene match: 4. The CDR3 has 14 residues. CDR1 is SGHAT and CDR2 is FQDESV in the germline V gene (reference sequence). The CDR3 here is CASSLASGRSEQYF. CDR3 nucleotides: TGTGCCAGCAGCTTGGCTAGCGGGAGGAGCGAGCAGTACTTC.

This chain joins TRBV5-1 and TRBJ2-3, with TRBD2 matching 11 bases. Germline V gene data show CDR1 as SGHRS and CDR2 as YFSETQ. The J segment lost 5 bases and the V segment lost 4 bases, leaving 12 bases of the junction unmatched. The CDR3 is 17 residues long. The CDR3 region is CASSPQGRGLAGDTQYF. The CDR3 DNA reads TGCGCCAGCAGCCCTCAGGGGAGAGGACTAGCGGGAGATACGCAGTATTTT.

This sequence joins TRBV15 and TRBJ2-3, with TRBD2 identical over 13 bases. V gave up 1 base and J gave up 8 bases; unmatched junction bases: 6. From germline, CDR1 is LNHNV and CDR2 YYDKDF (reference sequence). The CDR3 sequence is 16 residues long. The CDR3 here is CATSRGLAGGEGTQYF. CDR3 in DNA: TGTGCCACCAGCAGAGGACTAGCGGGAGGTGAGGGTACGCAGTATTTT.

This clonotype has at least ten counts. The rearrangement joins TRBV6-2 or TRBV6-3 to TRBJ1-1; 7 bases are shared with TRBD1. Germline lookup yields CDR1 MNHEY and CDR2 SVGEGT. V trimming: 4 bases; J trimming: 5 bases; junction bases outside the gene matches: 7. The CDR3 extends over 14 amino acids. The CDR3 spells CASSSGQILTEAFF. The CDR3 coding sequence is TGTGCCAGCAGTTCGGGACAGATCTTAACTGAAGCTTTCTTT.

The DNA for the CDR3 is TGTGCCAGCACCTCTGACTTGGAGACCCAGTACTTC. Its protein is CASTSDLETQYF. This chain uses TRBV7-2 with TRBJ2-5; no clear D gene. This CDR3 contains 12 residues. Trimming shortened V by 7 bases and J by 5 bases, and 11 bases separated the two germline ends. Germline-derived CDR1 and CDR2 are SGHTA and FQGNSA.

The gene calls are TRBV12-3 or TRBV12-4 and TRBJ2-3; 11 bases fit TRBD2. The CDR3 runs 15 residues. V lost 7 bases, J lost 2 bases, and 5 bases stayed unmatched. The CDR3, as DNA: TGTGCCAGCACCGTGACTAGCGGGGCCACAGATACGCAGTATTTT. Translated, it gives CASTVTSGATDTQYF.

This rearrangement joins TRBV18 to TRBJ2-7; D gene ambiguous. The germline CDR1 and CDR2 sequences are KGHSH and LQKENI. CDR3 length equals 14 residues. Between the trimmed V and J ends, which lost 2 bases and 0 bases, there was a span of 8 bases. The CDR3 sequence: CASSPARTSYEQYF. CDR3 DNA sequence: TGTGCCAGCTCACCAGCGCGGACCTCCTACGAGCAGTACTTC.

CDR3 sequence (DNA): TGTGCCAGCAGTATTACAGGGGACCCCTACGAGCAGTACTTC. Encoded protein: CASSITGDPYEQYF. The chain joins TRBV7-8 to TRBJ2-7; TRBD1 agrees at 7 bases. The CDR3 spans 14 residues. Germline V gives CDR1 SGHVS, CDR2 FQNEAQ. V dropped 6 bases and J dropped 2; count of bases not matched to a gene: 7.

This clonotype was picked up a small number of times. In nucleotides, the CDR3 is TGCGCCAGCAGCCAAGGACCCTCTGGGGCCAACGTCCTGACTTTC. Its protein product is CASSQGPSGANVLTF. The gene calls are TRBV4-3 and TRBJ2-6; no firm D call. CDR1 LGHNA and CDR2 YSLEER come from the germline V gene. With 1 base removed from V and 0 bases from J, the gap between germline ends came to 4 bases. This CDR3 spans 15 amino acids.

This clonotype has a handful of counts. This sequence joins TRBV12-3 or TRBV12-4 and TRBJ2-7; no firm D call. CDR3 size: 12 residues. V lost 8 bases and J 7 bases, leaving 15 bases between the germline ends. DNA of the CDR3: TGTGCCAGCTCGCACACCGCTCGGGAGCAGTACTTC. It encodes CASSHTAREQYF.

The rearrangement links TRBV5-1 to TRBJ2-4, with D hard to call. This CDR3 contains 15 residues. V was trimmed by 3 bases and J by 0 bases, leaving 10 bases between them. Per germline, CDR1 SGHRS and CDR2 YFSETQ. DNA for the CDR3: TGCGCCAGCAGCTACCGAGAATCAGCCAAAAACATTCAGTACTTC. It translates to CASSYRESAKNIQYF.

Written as DNA, the CDR3 is TGTGCCAGCAGTTACAGGGACAGGGGGCAGAACACTGAAGCTTTCTTT. Protein product: CASSYRDRGQNTEAFF. The gene calls are TRBV6-2 or TRBV6-3 and TRBJ1-1, with TRBD1 identical over 12 bases. Germline CDR1 MNHEY, CDR2 SVGEGT. The CDR3 length is 16 residues. Trimming took 2 bases from V and 1 from J; bases not matched to a gene: 2.

A few counts support this clonotype. V gene TRBV7-3 combines with J gene TRBJ2-1, with D possibly TRBD1 on 5 matching bases. CDR1 and CDR2 from the germline V gene are SGHTA and FQGTGA. The CDR3 runs 15 residues. V lost 5 bases and J lost 0, with 11 bases in between. Here the CDR3 reads CASSVDIGSYNEQFF. In nucleotides, the CDR3 is TGTGCCAGCAGCGTGGACATCGGCTCCTACAATGAGCAGTTCTTC.

This clonotype was recorded a few times. The CDR3: CASRDPLATSYEQYF. In nucleotides, the CDR3 is TGTGCCAGCCGGGACCCCCTAGCCACATCCTACGAGCAGTACTTC. The V call is TRBV12-3 or TRBV12-4, the J call TRBJ2-7; D possibly matches TRBD1 or TRBD2 (5 bases each). The CDR3 loop spans 15 amino acids. With 8 bases removed from V and 1 base from J, the gap between germline ends came to 18 bases.

This clonotype was seen a few times. The V call is TRBV20-1, the J call TRBJ2-7; tentative D call: TRBD1 (7 bases). Between the trimmed V and J ends, which lost 0 bases and 2 bases, there was a span of 20 bases. Germline values: CDR1 DFQATT, CDR2 SNEGSKA (reference sequence). This CDR3 contains 17 residues. CDR3 amino acids: CSARDPVGGQWAYEQYF. As DNA, the CDR3 is TGCAGTGCTAGAGACCCCGTCGGGGGACAGTGGGCCTACGAGCAGTACTTC.

This clonotype was seen a handful of times. The rearrangement links TRBV2 to TRBJ1-2, with 7 positions matching TRBD1. V gave up 0 bases and J gave up 7 bases; unmatched junction bases: 8. The CDR3 covers 15 residues. The germline CDR1 and CDR2 sequences are SNHLY and FYNNEI. CDR3 DNA sequence: TGTGCCAGCAGTGAAGCAGGGGGCGCAAGCCCTGGCTACACCTTC. It specifies CASSEAGGASPGYTF.

J is TRBJ2-7 and V is TRBV28; 7 bases are shared with TRBD1. This CDR3 comprises 13 residues. V was pared by 8 bases and J by 1 base, with 5 bases of the junction left unmatched. CDR1 is MDHEN, CDR2 SYDVKM, per germline. The CDR3 sequence is CASEQGRSYEQYF. The CDR3, as DNA: TGTGCCAGCGAACAGGGGCGGTCCTACGAGCAGTACTTC. The variable domain in full, with the rest retrieved from reference TRBV28 and TRBJ2-7, is DVKVTQSSRYLVKRTGEKVFLECVQDMDHENMFWYRQDPGLGLRLIYFSYDVKMKEKGDIPEGYSVSREKKERFSLILESASTNQTSMYLCASEQGRSYEQYFGPGTRLTVT.

As regards this clonotype: One junction end does not reproduce the germline sequence, and a read error may be involved. The gene calls are TRBV7-9 and TRBJ1-5; D is undetermined. Germline V gene sequence: CDR1 SEHNR, CDR2 FQNEAQ (reference sequence). The CDR3 contains 13 residues. CDR3 sequence: CASTLGGNQPQHF. The CDR3 DNA follows: TGTGCCAGCACCTTAGGAGGGAATCAGCCCCAGCATTTT.

V is TRBV18 and J is TRBJ1-1; D uncertain. CDR1 is KGHSH and CDR2 is LQKENI in the germline V gene. V lost 3 bases to trimming and J lost 6 bases, with 14 bases between them. CDR3 length equals 14 residues. The CDR3, as DNA: TGTGCCAGCTCACCCTCAATAGGGCCAGCTGAAGCTTTCTTT. Protein product: CASSPSIGPAEAFF.

J is TRBJ1-1 and V is TRBV6-5; D remains unclear. The CDR3 length is 16 residues. From germline, CDR1 is MNHEY and CDR2 SVGAGI. Trimming cost V 5 bases and J 1 base, with 17 bases left between them. CDR3 DNA: TGTGCCAGCAGTCAAGAGGCCCTCCTGGCGAACACTGAAGCTTTCTTT. This codes for CASSQEALLANTEAFF.

The table lists this clonotype with a few counts. The V and J genes are TRBV4-2 and TRBJ2-3; unclear D gene. Germline CDR1 and CDR2: LGHNA and YNFKEQ. The CDR3 is made up of 15 amino acids. Trimming took off 0 bases at V and 5 bases at J, with 12 bases between the two ends. CDR3 coding DNA: TGTGCCAGCAGCCAAGATGGGTGGACGTTAGATACGCAGTATTTT. It codes for CASSQDGWTLDTQYF.